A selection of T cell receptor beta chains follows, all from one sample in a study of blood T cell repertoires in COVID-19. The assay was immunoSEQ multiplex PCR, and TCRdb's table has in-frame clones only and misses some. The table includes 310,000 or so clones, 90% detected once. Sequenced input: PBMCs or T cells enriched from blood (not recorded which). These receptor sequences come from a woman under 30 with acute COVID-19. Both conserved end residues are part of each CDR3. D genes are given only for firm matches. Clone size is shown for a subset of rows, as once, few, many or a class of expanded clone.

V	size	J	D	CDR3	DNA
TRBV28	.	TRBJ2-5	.	CASRTPAGSDRGETQYF	TGTGCCAGCAGGACCCCAGCGGGTAGCGACAGAGGCGAGACCCAGTACTTC
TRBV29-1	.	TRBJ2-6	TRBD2	CSVYPGLAGSGANVLTF	TGCAGCGTTTACCCGGGACTAGCGGGATCTGGGGCCAACGTCCTGACTTTC
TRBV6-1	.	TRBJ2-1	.	CASSEWTEQFF	TGTGCCAGCAGTGAATGGACAGAGCAGTTCTTC
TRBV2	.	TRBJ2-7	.	CASSELAGSYEQYF	TGTGCCAGCAGTGAATTGGCGGGGTCCTACGAGCAGTACTTC
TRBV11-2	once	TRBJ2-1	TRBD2	CASSLDGGSSYNEQFF	TGTGCCAGCAGCTTAGACGGCGGGAGCTCCTACAATGAGCAGTTCTTC
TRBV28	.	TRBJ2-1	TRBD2	CASSLAGGGNEQFF	TGTGCCAGCAGTTTAGCGGGAGGTGGGAATGAGCAGTTCTTC
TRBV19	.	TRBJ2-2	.	CASSRTRTANTGELFF	TGTGCCAGTAGTAGAACAAGGACAGCGAACACCGGGGAGCTGTTTTTT
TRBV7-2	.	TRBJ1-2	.	CASSLAVNGLYGYTF	TGTGCCAGCAGCTTAGCGGTCAACGGACTCTATGGCTACACCTTC
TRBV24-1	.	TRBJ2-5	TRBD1	CATSDPDRGRKETQYF	TGTGCCACCAGTGATCCCGACAGGGGGAGGAAAGAGACCCAGTACTTC
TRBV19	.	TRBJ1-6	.	CASSDSYNSPLHF	TGTGCCAGCTCAGATTCCTATAATTCACCCCTCCACTTT
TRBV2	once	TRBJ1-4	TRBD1	CASRGRTGGREKLFF	TGTGCCAGCAGGGGCCGGACAGGGGGAAGGGAAAAACTGTTTTTT
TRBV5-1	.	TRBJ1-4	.	CASSSTTTNEKLFF	TGCGCCAGCAGCTCGACAACAACTAATGAAAAACTGTTTTTT
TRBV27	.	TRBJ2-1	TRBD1	CASSLRQGRNEQFF	TGTGCCAGCAGCCTCAGACAGGGGAGGAATGAGCAGTTCTTC
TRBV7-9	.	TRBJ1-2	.	CASSQQVTWSYGYTF	TGTGCCAGCAGCCAACAGGTTACGTGGTCGTATGGCTACACCTTC
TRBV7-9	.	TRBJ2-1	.	CASSFNNEQFF	TGTGCCAGCAGCTTTAACAATGAGCAGTTCTTC
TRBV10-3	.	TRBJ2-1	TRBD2	CAISDRGSGTSGRQQFF	TGTGCCATCAGTGATCGCGGCTCTGGGACTAGCGGGAGACAGCAGTTCTTC
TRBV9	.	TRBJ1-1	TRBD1	CASSPRTGGMNTEAFF	TGTGCCAGCAGCCCTCGGACAGGGGGGATGAACACTGAAGCTTTCTTT
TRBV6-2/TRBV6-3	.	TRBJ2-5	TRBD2	CASSPLTAGQETQYF	TGTGCCAGCAGTCCCCTTACAGCGGGACAAGAGACCCAGTACTTC
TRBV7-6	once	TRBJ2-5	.	CASSATQGYQETQYF	TGTGCCAGCAGCGCGACACAGGGATACCAAGAGACCCAGTACTTC
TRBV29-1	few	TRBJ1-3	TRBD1	CSVRDRPTVDTIYF	TGCAGCGTGAGGGACAGGCCCACCGTTGACACCATATATTTT
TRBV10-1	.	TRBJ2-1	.	CASSELRGGGEQFF	TGCGCCAGCAGTGAGTTAAGGGGGGGCGGGGAGCAGTTCTTC
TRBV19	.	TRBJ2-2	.	CASSPRLVNTGELFF	TGTGCCAGTAGTCCCCGCCTAGTAAACACCGGGGAGCTGTTTTTT
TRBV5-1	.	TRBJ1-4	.	CASSRTPGRGNEKLFF	TGCGCCAGCAGCCGAACCCCGGGGAGGGGTAATGAAAAACTGTTTTTT
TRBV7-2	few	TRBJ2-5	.	CASSLVADPQETQYF	TGTGCCAGCAGCTTAGTAGCGGACCCCCAAGAGACCCAGTACTTC
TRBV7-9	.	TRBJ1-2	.	CASTFYPPAGRNYGYTF	TGTGCCAGCACCTTTTACCCTCCCGCGGGCAGAAACTATGGCTACACCTTC
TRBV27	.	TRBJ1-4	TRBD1	CASSSLSRQGLREKLFF	TGTGCCAGCAGTTCACTCTCACGACAGGGATTGAGGGAAAAACTGTTTTTT
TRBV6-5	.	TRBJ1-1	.	CASMITMNTEAFF	TGTGCCAGTATGATTACAATGAACACTGAAGCTTTCTTT
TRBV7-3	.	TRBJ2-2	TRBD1	CASSSFGTGNTGELFF	TGTGCCAGCAGCTCGTTCGGGACAGGGAACACCGGGGAGCTGTTTTTT
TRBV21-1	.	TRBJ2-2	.	CASSKIGGLAGARWTGELFF	TGTGCCAGCAGCAAAATTGGGGGACTAGCGGGAGCCCGGTGGACCGGGGAGCTGTTTTTT